The T cell receptor beta chain under discussion was sequenced for a study of Tregs in tolerant kidney transplant recipients. With regard to this clone: Its matching antigen is unknown.

Germline CDR1 is MNHEY and CDR2 is SMNVEV (reference sequence). V trimming: 2 bases; J trimming: 1 base; junction bases outside the gene matches: 15. The CDR3 sequence is 19 residues long. Overall study findings and caveats: Tregs expanded with activated donor B cells seemed most donor-specific. Biological reproducibility was not directly addressed, but technical replication error appeared minimal. Validation in larger populations is needed because few patients were studied.

Unstimulated regulatory T cells (CD4+CD25+CD127-), CD4+CD25- non-regulatory cells, CD4 and CD8 cells were FACS-sorted from thawed PBMCs. Using immunoSEQ multiplex PCR, the repertoire was profiled, and TCRdb retains in-frame clones only, with some absent. In the table there are 90,000 to 150,000 clones, 92% of which are singletons. Sequenced sample: CD4+ T cells from blood. The TCR sequence derives from a human donor in good health. This chain uses TRBV27 with TRBJ2-7; 9 bases line up with TRBD2. The CDR3 loop is CASSLKFASGNGGSYEQYF. The CDR3 DNA is TGTGCCAGCAGTTTAAAGTTTGCTAGCGGGAACGGAGGGTCCTACGAGCAGTACTTC.